These T cell receptor beta chains were read from a single sample in a study of OX40 agonist ivuxolimab in advanced cancers. The table came from immunoSEQ multiplex PCR; TCRdb's copy has only in-frame clones and leaves some out. The table lists around 45,000 clones, approximately 83% of them singletons. Source: CD4+ or CD8+ T cells sorted from blood, taken in a trial of the OX40 agonist ivuxolimab. These receptor sequences come from an adult with an advanced solid tumor such as melanoma, head and neck, liver or kidney cancer. CDR3s include the opening cysteine and the closing phenylalanine or tryptophan. The D gene is left open where the match is weak. Clone size appears in some rows only: once, few, many, or a class for an expanded clone.

TRBV19	TRBD1	NA	TRBJ1-2	TGTGCCAGTGCGACAGGGGCACTAGGCTATGGCTACACCTTC	CASATGALGYGYTF
TRBV7-3	NA	NA	TRBJ2-7	TGTGCCAGCAGCCTCGAAAAGAGGGCCACCTACGAGCAGTACTTC	CASSLEKRATYEQYF
TRBV6-6	TRBD1	once	TRBJ1-3	TGTGCCAGCCTGACAGGGTCTGGAAACACCATATATTTT	CASLTGSGNTIYF
TRBV11-2	NA	many	TRBJ2-2	TGTGCCAGCAGCCCGGACGGGCCTACTGGAGCCACCGGGGAGCTGTTTTTT	CASSPDGPTGATGELFF
TRBV11-1	NA	few	TRBJ1-1	TGTGCCAGCAGCTTAGAAGGGGGGACCACTGAAGCTTTCTTT	CASSLEGGTTEAFF
TRBV18	NA	NA	TRBJ2-7	TGTGCCAGCTCACCTATCGAACAGGGAGGGAGCGAGCAGTACTTC	CASSPIEQGGSEQYF
TRBV5-8	TRBD2	NA	TRBJ2-3	TGTGCCAGCAGCTTGACACTAGCGGACACAGATACGCAGTATTTT	CASSLTLADTDTQYF
TRBV6-1	TRBD1	NA	TRBJ2-7	TGTGCCAGCAGTGACCAGGGGGCCACCTACGAGCAGTACTTC	CASSDQGATYEQYF
TRBV28	NA	NA	TRBJ1-2	TGTGCCAGCAGTTCCACCGTGGGAGGCTACACCTTC	CASSSTVGGYTF
TRBV10-3	TRBD1	NA	TRBJ2-1	TGTGCCATCAGTGAAGAGACAGGGGACAATGAGCAGTTCTTC	CAISEETGDNEQFF
TRBV6-5	TRBD1	once	TRBJ1-5	TGTGCCAGCAGTTATAGTGCAGGGGGCGTTCAGCCCCAGCATTTT	CASSYSAGGVQPQHF
TRBV7-9	NA	few	TRBJ2-7	TGTGCCAGCAGCGCCGCTTACGAGCAGTACTTC	CASSAAYEQYF
TRBV6-5	NA	once	TRBJ1-5	TGTGCCAGCAGCCCGGGGGGGAACAATCAGCCCCAGCATTTT	CASSPGGNNQPQHF
TRBV10-1	TRBD2	NA	TRBJ2-1	TGCGCCAGCAGTGAGGCGGGGGGGGACAATGAGCAGTTCTTC	CASSEAGGDNEQFF
TRBV4-1	NA	NA	TRBJ2-1	TGCGCCAGCAGCAAGACGGGTGAGCAGTTCTTC	CASSKTGEQFF
TRBV5-1	TRBD1	NA	TRBJ2-7	TGCGCAGCAGCCCGGGACAGGGGATCCTACGAGCAGTACTTC	CAAARDRGSYEQYF
TRBV6-1	NA	NA	TRBJ2-7	TGTGCCAGCAGTGAAGCTCGGGGTTACGAGCAGTACTTC	CASSEARGYEQYF
TRBV7-2	NA	NA	TRBJ1-2	TGTGCCAGCAGCTCCTCGGGGACGGGGAACTATGGCTACACCTTC	CASSSSGTGNYGYTF
TRBV28	TRBD1	NA	TRBJ1-2	TGTGCCAGCAGTTTAGGGACAGGAGCTAACTATGGCTACACCTTC	CASSLGTGANYGYTF
TRBV4-1	NA	NA	TRBJ1-1	TGCGCCAGCAGCCAAGAGTTGGACAGCCTCACTGAAGCTTTCTTT	CASSQELDSLTEAFF
TRBV21-1	NA	NA	TRBJ2-5	TGTGCCAGCAGCAAAGTTGCGGGGGGGGAAGAGACCCAGTACTTC	CASSKVAGGEETQYF
TRBV5-8	NA	NA	TRBJ1-1	TGTGCCAGCAGCTTTTTTGCCAGGGGCACTGAAGCTTTCTTT	CASSFFARGTEAFF
TRBV7-2	NA	NA	TRBJ2-2	TGTGCCAGCAGCTTAGTCCCGGCGGGCACCGGGGAGCTGTTTTTT	CASSLVPAGTGELFF
TRBV5-3	TRBD1	NA	TRBJ2-3	TGTGCCAGAAGCTTTAACAGGGGAGGCACAGATACGCAGTATTTT	CARSFNRGGTDTQYF
TRBV4-1	NA	NA	TRBJ2-1	TGCGCCAGCAGCCAAGTAGGGTTGCGAAACTACCGTCGCAATGAGCAGTTCTTC	CASSQVGLRNYRRNEQFF
TRBV30	TRBD2	NA	TRBJ2-1	TGTGCCTGGAGTCCCCGGACTAGCGGGGGCAATGAGCAGTTCTTC	CAWSPRTSGGNEQFF
TRBV10-1	NA	NA	TRBJ2-7	TGCGCCAGCAGTGAAGGGGATGGATACGAGCAGTACTTC	CASSEGDGYEQYF
TRBV4-1	NA	NA	TRBJ1-4	TGCGCCAGCAGCCGAAGGTTGGGGGTAATAGAGGAAAAACTGTTTTTT	CASSRRLGVIEEKLFF
TRBV23-1	NA	once	TRBJ2-5	TGCGCCAGCATTAAGCCGGACAGGCGGTCGAGCGGGGACGAGACCCAGTACTTC	CASIKPDRRSSGDETQYF
TRBV5-1	NA	NA	TRBJ1-4	TGCGCCAGCAGCTGGTCCGATGGGACCTCTAATGAAAAACTGTTTTTT	CASSWSDGTSNEKLFF
TRBV7-3	NA	few	TRBJ2-3	TGTGCCAGCAGCTTAAGGGGAGGACTACTGGGGGATACGCAGTATTTT	CASSLRGGLLGDTQYF
TRBV29-1	TRBD2	few	TRBJ2-1	TGCGGAGTTTGGGGGACTAGCGGGGGAAATGAGCAGTTCTTC	CGVWGTSGGNEQFF
TRBV7-3	TRBD2	NA	TRBJ2-1	TGTGCCAGCAGCCCCGGACTAGTTGGGAATGAGCAGTTCTTC	CASSPGLVGNEQFF
TRBV7-3	NA	NA	TRBJ1-1	TGTGCCAGCAGAAGACAGAACACTGAAGCTTTCTTT	CASRRQNTEAFF
TRBV6-1	NA	NA	TRBJ1-5	TGTGCCAGCAGGCCGGGGTATTCCAATCAGCCCCAGCATTTT	CASRPGYSNQPQHF
TRBV28	NA	NA	TRBJ2-7	TGTGCCAGCAGTTTTTTGGGCTACGAGCAGTACTTC	CASSFLGYEQYF
TRBV4-1	TRBD1	NA	TRBJ2-3	TGCGCCAGCAGCCAAGAACAGGGGGTATCGGATACGCAGTATTTT	CASSQEQGVSDTQYF
TRBV7-9	NA	NA	TRBJ1-2	TGTGCCAGACCAGGGACTGGCTACACCTTC	CARPGTGYTF
TRBV5-1	NA	NA	TRBJ2-5	TGCGCCAGCAGCTTGGTTCCGGGGCGGGAGACCCAGTACTTC	CASSLVPGRETQYF
TRBV6-6	TRBD2	once	TRBJ2-5	TGTGCCAGCAGTAATCTACTAGCGGGAAGGGAGACCCAGTACTTC	CASSNLLAGRETQYF
TRBV13	NA	NA	TRBJ2-1	TGTGCCAGCAGCCCCCCCGGCGGGCAGAGGGATGAGCAGTTCTTC	CASSPPGGQRDEQFF
TRBV7-3	NA	NA	TRBJ2-3	TGTGCCAGCAGCTCACGGGGCGGCACAGATACGCAGTATTTT	CASSSRGGTDTQYF
TRBV30	TRBD1	NA	TRBJ2-5	TGTGCCTGGAGTGTACTGGACAGGGGGTCAAGGCTAGGAGAGACCCAGTACTTC	CAWSVLDRGSRLGETQYF
TRBV28	NA	NA	TRBJ2-1	TGTGCCAGCAGTTCGTACAGCGAGCAGTTCTTC	CASSSYSEQFF
TRBV5-4	NA	NA	TRBJ2-2	TGTGCCAGCAGCTTAAAGAAAACGAACACCGGGGAGCTGTTTTTT	CASSLKKTNTGELFF
TRBV7-9	TRBD2	NA	TRBJ2-3	TGTGCCAGCCGGCTAGCGGGGGGACCCACAGATACGCAGTATTTT	CASRLAGGPTDTQYF
TRBV6-5	NA	NA	TRBJ2-1	TGTGCCAGCAGTTTGGGAAGCGTCTACAATGAGCAGTTCTTC	CASSLGSVYNEQFF
TRBV29-1	TRBD2	NA	TRBJ2-3	TGCAGCGTTGTAATTGCGGGAGGCACAGATACGCAGTATTTT	CSVVIAGGTDTQYF
TRBV4-1	NA	NA	TRBJ1-5	TGCGCCAGCAGCCAAGTAAAGGGACGTAGCAATCAGCCCCAGCATTTT	CASSQVKGRSNQPQHF
TRBV5-1	NA	NA	TRBJ1-2	TGCGCCAGCAGGGTTATGGACAGTAACTATGGCTACACCTTC	CASRVMDSNYGYTF
TRBV5-8	TRBD2	few	TRBJ2-7	TGTGCCAGCAGCTTTAGCGGGGGGACCTACGAGCAGTACTTC	CASSFSGGTYEQYF